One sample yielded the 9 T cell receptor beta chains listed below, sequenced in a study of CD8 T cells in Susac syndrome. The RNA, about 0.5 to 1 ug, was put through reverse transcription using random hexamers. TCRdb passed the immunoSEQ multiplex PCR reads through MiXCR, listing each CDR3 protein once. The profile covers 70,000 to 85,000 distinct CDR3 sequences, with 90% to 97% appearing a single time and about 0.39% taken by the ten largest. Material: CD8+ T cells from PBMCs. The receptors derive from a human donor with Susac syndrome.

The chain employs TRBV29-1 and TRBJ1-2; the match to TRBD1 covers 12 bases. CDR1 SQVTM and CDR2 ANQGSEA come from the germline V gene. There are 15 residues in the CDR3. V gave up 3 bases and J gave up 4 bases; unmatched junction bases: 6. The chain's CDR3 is CSVDTGTGGGYGYTF. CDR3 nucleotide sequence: TGCAGCGTTGATACTGGGACAGGGGGCGGCTATGGCTACACCTTC.

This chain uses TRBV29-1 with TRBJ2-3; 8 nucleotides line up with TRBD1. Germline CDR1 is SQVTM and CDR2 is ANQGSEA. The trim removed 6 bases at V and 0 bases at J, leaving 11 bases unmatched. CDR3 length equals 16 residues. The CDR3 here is CSVGLYRDRSTDTQYF. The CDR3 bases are TGCAGCGTGGGGCTCTACCGGGACAGGAGCACAGATACGCAGTATTTT.

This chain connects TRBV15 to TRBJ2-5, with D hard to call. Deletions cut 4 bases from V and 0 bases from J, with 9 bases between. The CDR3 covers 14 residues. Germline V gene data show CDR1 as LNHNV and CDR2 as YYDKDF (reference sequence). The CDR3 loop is CATSKILYQETQYF. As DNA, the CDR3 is TGTGCCACCAGCAAGATCTTGTACCAAGAGACCCAGTACTTC.

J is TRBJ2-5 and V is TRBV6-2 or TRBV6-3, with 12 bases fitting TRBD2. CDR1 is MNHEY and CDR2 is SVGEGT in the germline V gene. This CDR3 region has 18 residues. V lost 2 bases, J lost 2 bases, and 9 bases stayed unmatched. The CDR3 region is CASSYAYGGLAGQETQYF. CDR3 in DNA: TGTGCCAGCAGTTACGCATACGGAGGACTAGCGGGACAAGAGACCCAGTACTTC.

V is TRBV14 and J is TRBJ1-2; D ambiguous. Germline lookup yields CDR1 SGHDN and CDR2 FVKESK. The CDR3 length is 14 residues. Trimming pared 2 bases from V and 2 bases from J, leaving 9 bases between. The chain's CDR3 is CASSQPGSNYGYTF. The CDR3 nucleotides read TGTGCCAGCAGCCAACCGGGTTCGAACTATGGCTACACCTTC.

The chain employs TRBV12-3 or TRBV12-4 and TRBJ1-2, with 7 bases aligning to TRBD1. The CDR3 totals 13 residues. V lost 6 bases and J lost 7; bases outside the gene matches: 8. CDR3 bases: TGTGCCAGCAGCCTGGGACAGTTCGGTGGCTACACCTTC. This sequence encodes CASSLGQFGGYTF.

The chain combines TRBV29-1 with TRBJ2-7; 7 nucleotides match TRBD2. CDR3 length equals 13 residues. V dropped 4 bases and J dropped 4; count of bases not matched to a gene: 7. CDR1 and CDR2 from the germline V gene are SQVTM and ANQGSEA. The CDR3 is CSVGVTSPYEQYF. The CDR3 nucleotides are TGCAGCGTTGGCGTGACTAGCCCTTACGAGCAGTACTTC.

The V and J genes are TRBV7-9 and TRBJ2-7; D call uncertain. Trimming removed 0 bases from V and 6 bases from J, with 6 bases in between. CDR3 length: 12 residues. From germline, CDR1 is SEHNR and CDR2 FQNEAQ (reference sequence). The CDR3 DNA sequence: TGTGCCAGCAGCTTAGCAGGGCCCGAGCAGTACTTC. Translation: CASSLAGPEQYF.

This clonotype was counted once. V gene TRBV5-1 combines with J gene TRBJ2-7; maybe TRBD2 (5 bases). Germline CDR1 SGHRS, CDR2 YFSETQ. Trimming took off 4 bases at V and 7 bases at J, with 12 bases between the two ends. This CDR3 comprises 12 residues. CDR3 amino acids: CASSLNGVEQYF. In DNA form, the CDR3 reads TGCGCCAGCAGCCTCAACGGGGTGGAGCAGTACTTC.